This T cell receptor (beta chain) was captured in a study of T cells in tuberculosis. Germline V lookup: CDR1 MDHEN, CDR2 SYDVKM. This CDR3 has 16 residues. V dropped 6 bases and J dropped 7 bases, with 24 bases sitting between them. Clones were read by immunoSEQ multiplex PCR, and TCRdb kept only the in-frame ones, dropping some. Altogether over 25,000 clones are present, 95% to 96% being singletons, with the ten largest covering 2% to 2.5%. This clonotype was obtained from a donor aged 10-29 years with latent tuberculosis or without tuberculosis infection. The chain is built from TRBV28 and TRBJ2-5, with TRBD2 as a possible D gene (5 bases). Input material: PBMCs. The DNA for the CDR3 is TGTGCCAGCAGCTATTGGACTTATCTACGGAATGGGACCCAGTACTTC. This encodes CASSYWTYLRNGTQYF.